The clone carrying this T cell receptor (beta chain) was seen ten or more times. The antigen is not known. These data are taken from a study of CD8+CD57+ T cells in acquired aplastic anemia. Background on the study: On average, sorted CD4+ and CD8+ cells gave 3.2 ug of DNA.

V was clipped by 4 bases and J by 5 bases, with 12 bases between them. The CDR3 extends over 13 amino acids. Germline loops: CDR1 SGHTS, CDR2 YDEGEE. Genomic DNA, the template, was used for profiling of the TCR beta VDJ and CDR3. Each CDR3 protein gets one entry after TCRdb re-called the reads with MiXCR. The sample consists of a few hundred thousand distinct CDR3 sequences, 45% to 70% of them appearing once. Study-level results: Patients had fewer than 35 CD8+ CDR3 sequences in common with controls (the shared set). Patients were compared with controls for CD8+ Simpson's diversity, and no significant difference emerged.

Sequenced sample: sorted CD4+, CD8+, or CD8+CD57+ T cells (not recorded which) from PBMCs. This receptor was taken from a human donor with severe aplastic anemia or a healthy control (not recorded which). The gene calls are TRBV5-8 and TRBJ1-1, with D possibly TRBD1 on 5 matching bases. The CDR3 is CASSRGGGTEAFF. The DNA of the CDR3 is TGTGCCAGCAGCCGGGGGGGGGGGACTGAAGCTTTCTTT.